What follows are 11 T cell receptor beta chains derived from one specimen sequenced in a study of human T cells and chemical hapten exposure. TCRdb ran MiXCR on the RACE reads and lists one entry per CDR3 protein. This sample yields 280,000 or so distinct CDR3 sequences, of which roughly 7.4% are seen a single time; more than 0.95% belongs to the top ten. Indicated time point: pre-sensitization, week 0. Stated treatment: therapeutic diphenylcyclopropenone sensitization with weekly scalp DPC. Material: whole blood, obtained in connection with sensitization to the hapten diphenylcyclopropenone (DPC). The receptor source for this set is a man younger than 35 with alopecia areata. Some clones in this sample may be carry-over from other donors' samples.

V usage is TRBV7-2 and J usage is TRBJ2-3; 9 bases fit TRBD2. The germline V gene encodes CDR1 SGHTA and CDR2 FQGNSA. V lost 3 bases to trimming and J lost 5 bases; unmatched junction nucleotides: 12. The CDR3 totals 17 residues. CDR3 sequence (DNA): TGTGCCAGCAGCTTGGGACTAGCTAATTGGCCTGGAGATACGCAGTATTTT. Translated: CASSLGLANWPGDTQYF.

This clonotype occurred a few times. CDR3 residues: CASQAANSNTGELFF. As DNA, the CDR3 is TGTGCCAGCCAGGCGGCAAATTCGAACACCGGGGAGCTGTTTTTT. The rearrangement joins TRBV6-4 to TRBJ2-2; D uncertain. V shed 8 bases and J shed 0 bases, with 13 bases lying between them. This CDR3 contains 15 residues. Per the germline V gene, CDR1 is MRHNA and CDR2 is SNTAGT.

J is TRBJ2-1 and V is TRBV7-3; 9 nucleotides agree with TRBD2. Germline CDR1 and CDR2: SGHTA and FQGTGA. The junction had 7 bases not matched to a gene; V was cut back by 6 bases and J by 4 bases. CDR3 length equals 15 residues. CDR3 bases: TGTGCCAGCAGTCTTGGGACTAGCCTTTACAATGAGCAGTTCTTC. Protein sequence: CASSLGTSLYNEQFF.

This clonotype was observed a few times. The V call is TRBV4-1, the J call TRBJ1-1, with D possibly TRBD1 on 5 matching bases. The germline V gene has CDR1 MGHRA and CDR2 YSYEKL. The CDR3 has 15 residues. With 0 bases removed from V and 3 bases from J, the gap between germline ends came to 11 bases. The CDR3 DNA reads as TGCGCCAGCAGCCAAGAAATGGCAGGGTACACTGAAGCTTTCTTT. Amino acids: CASSQEMAGYTEAFF.

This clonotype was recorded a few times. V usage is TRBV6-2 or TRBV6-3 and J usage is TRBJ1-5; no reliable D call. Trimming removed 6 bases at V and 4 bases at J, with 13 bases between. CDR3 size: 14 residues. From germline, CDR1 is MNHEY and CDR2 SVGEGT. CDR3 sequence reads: CASSPGRENQPQHF. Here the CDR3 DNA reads TGTGCCAGCAGCCCCGGACGGGAGAATCAGCCCCAGCATTTT.

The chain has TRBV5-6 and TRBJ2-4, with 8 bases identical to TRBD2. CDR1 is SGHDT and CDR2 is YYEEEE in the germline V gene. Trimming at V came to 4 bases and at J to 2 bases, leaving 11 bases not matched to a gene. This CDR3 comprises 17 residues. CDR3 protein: CASSPLGGRTTKNIQYF. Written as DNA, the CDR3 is TGTGCCAGCAGCCCCCTTGGCGGGAGGACGACCAAAAACATTCAGTACTTC.

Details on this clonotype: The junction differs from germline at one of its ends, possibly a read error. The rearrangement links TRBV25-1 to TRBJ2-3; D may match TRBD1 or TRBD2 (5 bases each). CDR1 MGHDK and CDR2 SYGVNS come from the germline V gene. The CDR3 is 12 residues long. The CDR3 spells CAGSVGRDTQYF. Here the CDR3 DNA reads TGTGCCGGCAGTGTGGGACGAGATACGCAGTACTTT.

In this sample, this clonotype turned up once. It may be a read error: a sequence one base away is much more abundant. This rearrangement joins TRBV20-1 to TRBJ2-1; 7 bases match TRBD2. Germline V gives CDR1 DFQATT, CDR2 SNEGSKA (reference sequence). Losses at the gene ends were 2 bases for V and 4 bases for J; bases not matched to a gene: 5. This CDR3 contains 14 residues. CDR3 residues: CSARPSGEYNEQFF. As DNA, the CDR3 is TGCAGTGCTAGACCCAGCGGGGAGTACAATGAGCAGTTCTTC.

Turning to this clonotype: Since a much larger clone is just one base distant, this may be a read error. The CDR3 sequence is CAGTWTLRTDTQYF. The CDR3 DNA follows: TGCGCCGGCACCTGGACTTTACGCACAGATACGCAGTATTTT. This chain uses TRBV5-1 with TRBJ2-3; the D gene is possibly TRBD2 (5 bases). The V gene's germline CDR1 is SGHRS and CDR2 YFSETQ. The V and J ends lost 10 bases and 1 base respectively, with 16 bases between them. The CDR3 has 14 residues.

CDR3 coding DNA: TGTGCCAGCTCACCACAAAGCAGGGTTGGAAGCACAGATACGCAGTATTTT. It specifies CASSPQSRVGSTDTQYF. V and J are TRBV18 and TRBJ2-3; D is perhaps TRBD1 (5 bases). This CDR3 has 17 amino acids. The V gene lost 1 base and the J gene lost 0 bases, with 14 bases spanning the gap. The V gene's germline CDR1 is KGHSH and CDR2 LQKENI.

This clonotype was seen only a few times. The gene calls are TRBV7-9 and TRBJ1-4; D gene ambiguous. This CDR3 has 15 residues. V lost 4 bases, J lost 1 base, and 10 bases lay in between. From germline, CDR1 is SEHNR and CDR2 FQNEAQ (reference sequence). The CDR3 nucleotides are TGTGCCAGCAGCTCCCCACTGAGAACTAATGAAAAACTGTTTTTT. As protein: CASSSPLRTNEKLFF. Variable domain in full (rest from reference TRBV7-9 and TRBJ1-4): DTGVSQNPRHKITKRGQNVTFRCDPISEHNRLYWYRQTLGQGPEFLTYFQNEAQLEKSRLLSDRFSAERPKGSFSTLEIQRTEQGDSAMYLCASSSPLRTNEKLFFGSGTQLSVL.